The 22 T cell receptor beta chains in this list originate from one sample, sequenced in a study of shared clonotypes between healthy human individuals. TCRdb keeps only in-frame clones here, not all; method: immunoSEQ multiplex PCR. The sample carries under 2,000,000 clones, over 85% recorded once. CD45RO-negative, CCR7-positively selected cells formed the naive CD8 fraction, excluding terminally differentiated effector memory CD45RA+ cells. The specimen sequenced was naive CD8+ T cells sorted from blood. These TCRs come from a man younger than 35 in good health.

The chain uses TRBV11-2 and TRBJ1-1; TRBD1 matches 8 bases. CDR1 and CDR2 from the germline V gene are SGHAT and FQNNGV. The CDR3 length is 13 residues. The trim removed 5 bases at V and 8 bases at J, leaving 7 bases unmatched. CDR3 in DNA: TGTGCCAGCAGCCGTCGCCGGGACAGGGAAGCTTTCTTT. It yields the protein CASSRRRDREAFF.

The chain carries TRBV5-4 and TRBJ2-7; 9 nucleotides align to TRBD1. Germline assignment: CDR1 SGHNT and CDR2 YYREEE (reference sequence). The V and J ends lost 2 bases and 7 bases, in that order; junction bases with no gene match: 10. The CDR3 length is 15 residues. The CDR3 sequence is CASSLEGQGAGEQYF. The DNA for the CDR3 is TGTGCCAGCAGCTTAGAGGGACAGGGTGCTGGAGAGCAGTACTTC.

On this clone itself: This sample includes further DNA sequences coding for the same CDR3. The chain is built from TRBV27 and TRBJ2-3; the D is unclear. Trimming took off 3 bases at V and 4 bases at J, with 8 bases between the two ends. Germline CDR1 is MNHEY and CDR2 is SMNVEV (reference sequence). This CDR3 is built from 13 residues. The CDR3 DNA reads TGTGCCAGCAGTTTCCTAGGTGCAGATACGCAGTATTTT. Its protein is CASSFLGADTQYF.

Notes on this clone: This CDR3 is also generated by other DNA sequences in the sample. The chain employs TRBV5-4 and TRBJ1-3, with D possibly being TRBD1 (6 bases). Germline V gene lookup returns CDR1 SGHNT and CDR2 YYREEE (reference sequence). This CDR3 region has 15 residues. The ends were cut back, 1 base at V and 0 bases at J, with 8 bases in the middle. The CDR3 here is CASSLRGSSGNTIYF. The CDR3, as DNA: TGTGCCAGCAGCTTGAGGGGGAGCTCTGGAAACACCATATATTTT.

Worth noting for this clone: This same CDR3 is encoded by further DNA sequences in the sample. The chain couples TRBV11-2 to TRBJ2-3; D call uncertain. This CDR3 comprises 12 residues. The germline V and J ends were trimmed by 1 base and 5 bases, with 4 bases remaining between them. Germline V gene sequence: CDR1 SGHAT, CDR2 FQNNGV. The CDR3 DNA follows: TGTGCCAGCAGCTTAGTGGGAGATACGCAGTATTTT. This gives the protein CASSLVGDTQYF.

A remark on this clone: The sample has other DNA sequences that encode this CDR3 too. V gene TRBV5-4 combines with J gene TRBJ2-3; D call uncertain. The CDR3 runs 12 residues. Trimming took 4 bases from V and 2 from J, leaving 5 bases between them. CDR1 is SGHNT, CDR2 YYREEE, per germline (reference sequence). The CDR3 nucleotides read TGTGCCAGCAGCCCCAACACAGATACGCAGTATTTT. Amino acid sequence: CASSPNTDTQYF.

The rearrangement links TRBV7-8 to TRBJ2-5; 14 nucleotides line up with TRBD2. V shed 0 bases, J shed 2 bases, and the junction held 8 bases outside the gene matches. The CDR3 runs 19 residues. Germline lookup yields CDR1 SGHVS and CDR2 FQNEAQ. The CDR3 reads CASSLAPGTSGGDQETQYF. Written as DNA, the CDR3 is TGTGCCAGCAGCTTAGCCCCCGGGACTAGCGGGGGTGATCAAGAGACCCAGTACTTC.

DNA of the CDR3: TGCAGCGTTAGGGGAGTCTCTAACTATGGCTACACCTTC. This codes for CSVRGVSNYGYTF. The chain combines TRBV29-1 with TRBJ1-2; the D gene is possibly TRBD1 (5 bases). Trimming pared 5 bases from V and 0 bases from J, leaving 10 bases between. Germline V gene data show CDR1 as SQVTM and CDR2 as ANQGSEA. The CDR3 has 13 amino acids. The full variable domain, with the rest looked up from reference TRBV29-1 and TRBJ1-2, is SAVISQKPSRDICQRGTSLTIQCQVDSQVTMMFWYRQQPGQSLTLIATANQGSEATYESGFVIDKFPISRPNLTFSTLTVSNMSPEDSSIYLCSVRGVSNYGYTFGSGTRLTVV.

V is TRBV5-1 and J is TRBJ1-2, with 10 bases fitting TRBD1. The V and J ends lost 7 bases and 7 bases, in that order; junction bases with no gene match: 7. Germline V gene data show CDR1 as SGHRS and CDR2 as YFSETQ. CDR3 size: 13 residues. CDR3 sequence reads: CASDATGGSGYTF. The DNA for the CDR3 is TGCGCCAGCGACGCGACAGGGGGCAGTGGCTACACCTTC.

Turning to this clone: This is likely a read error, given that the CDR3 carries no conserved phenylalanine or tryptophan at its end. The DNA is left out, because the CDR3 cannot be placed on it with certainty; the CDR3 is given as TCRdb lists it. The CDR3 loop reads CASSFSGP. The chain employs TRBV12-1 and TRBJ1-1. TRBV12-1 is recorded as a pseudogene. The CDR3 adds up to 8 amino acids, both ends counted.

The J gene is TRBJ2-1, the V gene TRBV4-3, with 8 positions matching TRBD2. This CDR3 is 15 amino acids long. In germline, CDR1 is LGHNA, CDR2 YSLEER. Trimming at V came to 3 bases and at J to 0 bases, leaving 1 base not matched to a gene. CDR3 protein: CASSHLAGSYNEQFF. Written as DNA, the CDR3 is TGCGCCAGCAGCCACCTAGCGGGCTCCTACAATGAGCAGTTCTTC.

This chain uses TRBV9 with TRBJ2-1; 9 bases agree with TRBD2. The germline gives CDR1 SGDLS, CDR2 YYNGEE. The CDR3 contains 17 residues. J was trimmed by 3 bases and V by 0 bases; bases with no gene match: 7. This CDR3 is CASSVEGPLAGYNEQFF. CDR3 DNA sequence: TGTGCCAGCAGCGTAGAAGGTCCACTAGCGGGCTACAATGAGCAGTTCTTC.

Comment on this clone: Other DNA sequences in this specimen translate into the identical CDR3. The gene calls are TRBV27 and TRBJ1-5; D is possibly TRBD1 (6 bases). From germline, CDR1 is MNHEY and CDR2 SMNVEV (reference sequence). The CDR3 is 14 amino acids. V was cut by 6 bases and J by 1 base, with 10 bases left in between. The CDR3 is CASRPQGSNQPQHF. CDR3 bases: TGTGCCAGCAGACCTCAGGGGAGCAATCAGCCCCAGCATTTT.

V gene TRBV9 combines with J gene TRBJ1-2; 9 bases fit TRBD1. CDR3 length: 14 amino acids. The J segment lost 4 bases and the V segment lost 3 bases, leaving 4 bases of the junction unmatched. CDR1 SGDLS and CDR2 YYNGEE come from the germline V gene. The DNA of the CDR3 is TGTGCCAGCAGCGCACAGGGGGCGACCTATGGCTACACCTTC. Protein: CASSAQGATYGYTF.

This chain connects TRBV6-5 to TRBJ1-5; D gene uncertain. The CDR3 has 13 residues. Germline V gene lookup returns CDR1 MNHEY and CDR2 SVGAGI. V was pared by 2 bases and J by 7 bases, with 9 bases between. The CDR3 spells CASSYQVGQPQHF. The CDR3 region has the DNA TGTGCCAGCAGTTACCAGGTTGGACAGCCCCAGCATTTT.

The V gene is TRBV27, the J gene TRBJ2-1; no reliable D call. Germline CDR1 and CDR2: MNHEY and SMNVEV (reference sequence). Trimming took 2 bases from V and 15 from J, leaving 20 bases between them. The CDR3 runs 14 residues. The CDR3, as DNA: TGTGCCAGCAGTTTAGTTGGTGCCATCGGGTTCTTGTTCTTC. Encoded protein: CASSLVGAIGFLFF.

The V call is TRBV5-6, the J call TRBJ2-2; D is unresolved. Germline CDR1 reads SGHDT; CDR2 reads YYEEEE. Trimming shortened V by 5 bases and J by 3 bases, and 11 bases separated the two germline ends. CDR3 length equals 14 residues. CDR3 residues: CASSYDGDTGELFF. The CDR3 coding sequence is TGTGCCAGCAGTTACGACGGTGACACCGGGGAGCTGTTTTTT.

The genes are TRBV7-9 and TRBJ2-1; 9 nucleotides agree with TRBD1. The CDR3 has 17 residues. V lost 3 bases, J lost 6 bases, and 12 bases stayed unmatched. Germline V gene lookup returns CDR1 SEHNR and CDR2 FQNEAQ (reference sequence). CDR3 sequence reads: CASSFPTTGGPVNEQFF. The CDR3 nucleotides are TGTGCCAGCAGCTTTCCCACCACAGGGGGCCCTGTCAATGAGCAGTTCTTC.

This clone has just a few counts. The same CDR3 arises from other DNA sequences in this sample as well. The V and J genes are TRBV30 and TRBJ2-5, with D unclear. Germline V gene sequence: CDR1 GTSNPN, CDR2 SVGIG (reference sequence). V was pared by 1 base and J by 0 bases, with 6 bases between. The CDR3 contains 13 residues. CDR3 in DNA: TGTGCCTGGAGTGAAGGGAACCAAGAGACCCAGTACTTC. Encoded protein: CAWSEGNQETQYF.

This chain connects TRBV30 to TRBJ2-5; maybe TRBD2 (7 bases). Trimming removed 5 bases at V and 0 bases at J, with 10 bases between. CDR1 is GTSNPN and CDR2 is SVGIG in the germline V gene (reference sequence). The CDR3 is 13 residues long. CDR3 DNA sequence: TGTGCCTGGCGGGGGGCCAACCAAGAGACCCAGTACTTC. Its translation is CAWRGANQETQYF.

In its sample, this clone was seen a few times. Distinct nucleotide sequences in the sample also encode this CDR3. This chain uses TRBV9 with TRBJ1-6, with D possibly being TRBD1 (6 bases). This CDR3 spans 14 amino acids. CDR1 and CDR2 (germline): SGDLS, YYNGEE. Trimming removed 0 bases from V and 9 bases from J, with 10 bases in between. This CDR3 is CASSVEGGGSPLHF. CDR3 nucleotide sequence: TGTGCCAGCAGCGTAGAGGGGGGAGGTTCACCCCTCCACTTT.

The CDR3, as DNA: TGTGCCACCAGCAGAGATTTCGGGGCTCCCCCCTACAATGAGCAGTTCTTC. Protein product: CATSRDFGAPPYNEQFF. J is TRBJ2-1 and V is TRBV15; TRBD1 or TRBD2 may be the D gene (5 bases each). Germline loops: CDR1 LNHNV, CDR2 YYDKDF (reference sequence). CDR3 length: 17 amino acids. V was cut by 0 bases and J by 2 bases, with 14 bases left in between.